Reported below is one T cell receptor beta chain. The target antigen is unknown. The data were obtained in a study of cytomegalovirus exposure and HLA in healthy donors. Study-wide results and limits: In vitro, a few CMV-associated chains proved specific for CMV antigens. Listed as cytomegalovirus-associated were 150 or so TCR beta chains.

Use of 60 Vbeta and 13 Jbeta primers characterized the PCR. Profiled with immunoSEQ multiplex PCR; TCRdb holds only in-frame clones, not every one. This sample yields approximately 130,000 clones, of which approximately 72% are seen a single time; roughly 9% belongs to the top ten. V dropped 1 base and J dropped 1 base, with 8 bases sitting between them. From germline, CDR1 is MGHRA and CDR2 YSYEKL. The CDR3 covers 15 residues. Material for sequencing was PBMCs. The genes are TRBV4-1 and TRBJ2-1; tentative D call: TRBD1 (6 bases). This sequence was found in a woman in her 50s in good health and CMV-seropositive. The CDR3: CASSQGGGSYNEQFF. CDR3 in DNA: TGCGCCAGCAGCCAAGGAGGGGGATCCTACAATGAGCAGTTCTTC.